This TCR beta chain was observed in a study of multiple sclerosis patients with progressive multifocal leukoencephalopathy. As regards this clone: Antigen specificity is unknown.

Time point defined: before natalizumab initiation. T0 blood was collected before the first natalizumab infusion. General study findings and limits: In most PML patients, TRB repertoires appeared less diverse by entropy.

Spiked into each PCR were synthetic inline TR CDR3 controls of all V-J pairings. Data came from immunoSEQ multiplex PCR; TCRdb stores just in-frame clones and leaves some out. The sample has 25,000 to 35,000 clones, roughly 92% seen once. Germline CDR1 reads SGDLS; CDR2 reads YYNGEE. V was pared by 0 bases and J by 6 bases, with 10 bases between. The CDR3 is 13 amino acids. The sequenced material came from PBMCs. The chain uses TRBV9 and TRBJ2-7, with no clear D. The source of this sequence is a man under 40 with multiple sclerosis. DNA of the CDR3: TGTGCCAGCAGCGTAGGGAGTAGTAGCGAGCAGTACTTC. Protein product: CASSVGSSSEQYF. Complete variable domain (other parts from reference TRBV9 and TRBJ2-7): DSGVTQTPKHLITATGQRVTLRCSPRSGDLSVYWYQQSLDQGLQFLIQYYNGEERAKGNILERFSAQQFPDLHSELNLSSLELGDSALYFCASSVGSSSEQYFGPGTRLTVT.